These T cell receptor beta chains were read from a single sample in a study of T cells in Graves' hyperthyroidism and ophthalmopathy. MiXCR, applied by TCRdb to the multiplex PCR reads, yields one record per CDR3 protein. The profile shows 90,000 to 120,000 distinct CDR3 sequences, 16% of them singletons. The sample taken for sequencing was blood. The receptors were sampled from a woman in her fifties or sixties with Graves' hyperthyroidism. CDR3s include the opening cysteine and the closing phenylalanine or tryptophan. Where a row states a size, it is once, few, many or the class of an expanded clone; other rows omit it.

j_gene: TRBJ2-1; abundance: many; v_gene: TRBV19; CDR3aa: CASNERDPRFGLGEQFF
j_gene: TRBJ2-3; abundance: .; v_gene: TRBV14; CDR3aa: CASSPGRADTQYF
j_gene: TRBJ1-3; abundance: many; v_gene: TRBV5-1; CDR3aa: CASSLLAGSGNTVYF
j_gene: TRBJ2-7; abundance: many; v_gene: TRBV2; CDR3aa: CASSETSYEQYF
j_gene: TRBJ1-3; abundance: many; v_gene: TRBV12-3/TRBV12-4; CDR3aa: CASSSTGTGNTIYF
j_gene: TRBJ2-5; abundance: many; v_gene: TRBV6-1; CDR3aa: CASLSSWGETQYF
j_gene: TRBJ2-1; abundance: many; v_gene: TRBV14; CDR3aa: CASSQESWEIHNEQFF
j_gene: TRBJ2-1; abundance: many; v_gene: TRBV28; CDR3aa: CASSSGQGANEQFF
j_gene: TRBJ2-5; abundance: .; v_gene: TRBV18; CDR3aa: CASSPEPGSQETQYF
j_gene: TRBJ1-1; abundance: many; v_gene: TRBV5-1; CDR3aa: CASRPGTGMTEAFF
j_gene: TRBJ2-7; abundance: many; v_gene: TRBV3-1; CDR3aa: CASSPWTGAYEQYF
j_gene: TRBJ2-3; abundance: .; v_gene: TRBV25-1; CDR3aa: CASSGSPGTDSTDTQYF
j_gene: TRBJ1-4; abundance: .; v_gene: TRBV18; CDR3aa: CASSPPTGQMGTNEKLFF
j_gene: TRBJ1-2; abundance: many; v_gene: TRBV4-1; CDR3aa: CASSQGQGEGYTF
j_gene: TRBJ2-5; abundance: many; v_gene: TRBV2; CDR3aa: CASSILAGVFQETQYF
j_gene: TRBJ2-3; abundance: few; v_gene: TRBV27; CDR3aa: CASSLPRTDTQYF
j_gene: TRBJ1-2; abundance: many; v_gene: TRBV7-9; CDR3aa: CASRRGGYGYTF
j_gene: TRBJ2-5; abundance: many; v_gene: TRBV7-9; CDR3aa: CASSLGIPETQYF
j_gene: TRBJ1-1; abundance: many; v_gene: TRBV7-3; CDR3aa: CASSLTGMRGTEAFF
j_gene: TRBJ2-1; abundance: few; v_gene: TRBV4-1; CDR3aa: CASSPTSTSGVFF
j_gene: TRBJ2-7; abundance: .; v_gene: TRBV25-1; CDR3aa: CASSDGSWVEQYF
j_gene: TRBJ2-3; abundance: many; v_gene: TRBV15; CDR3aa: CATSPGTYTDTQYF
j_gene: TRBJ1-2; abundance: many; v_gene: TRBV28; CDR3aa: CASSPPPGTGYGYTF
j_gene: TRBJ1-6; abundance: .; v_gene: TRBV13; CDR3aa: CASSLGVSRDSPLHF
j_gene: TRBJ1-2; abundance: many; v_gene: TRBV5-6; CDR3aa: CASSSRRDSRANYGYTF
j_gene: TRBJ1-1; abundance: many; v_gene: TRBV13; CDR3aa: CASSARDSNTEAFF
j_gene: TRBJ1-1; abundance: .; v_gene: TRBV12-5; CDR3aa: CASGIGTEAFF
j_gene: TRBJ2-1; abundance: .; v_gene: TRBV7-6; CDR3aa: CASSLGLAGDRRNNEQFF
j_gene: TRBJ1-1; abundance: many; v_gene: TRBV5-1; CDR3aa: CASSTDRGNTEAFF
j_gene: TRBJ2-1; abundance: many; v_gene: TRBV28; CDR3aa: CASSIGGADRVNEQFF
j_gene: TRBJ2-3; abundance: many; v_gene: TRBV7-9; CDR3aa: CASSVGSSGDTQYF
j_gene: TRBJ1-2; abundance: many; v_gene: TRBV28; CDR3aa: CASSSHRRTYGYTF
j_gene: TRBJ1-5; abundance: many; v_gene: TRBV19; CDR3aa: CASSIEGPGTYSNQPQHF
j_gene: TRBJ2-3; abundance: many; v_gene: TRBV28; CDR3aa: CASRHSGSGDTQYF
j_gene: TRBJ1-5; abundance: many; v_gene: TRBV20-1; CDR3aa: CSAAPEQGGNQPQHF
j_gene: TRBJ1-2; abundance: .; v_gene: TRBV3-1; CDR3aa: CASRVRGQGAYGYTF
j_gene: TRBJ1-1; abundance: .; v_gene: TRBV12-3/TRBV12-4; CDR3aa: CASSPETVNTEAFF
j_gene: TRBJ2-3; abundance: many; v_gene: TRBV12-3/TRBV12-4; CDR3aa: CASSPLGGSVTDTQYF
j_gene: TRBJ1-3; abundance: many; v_gene: TRBV27; CDR3aa: CASSYDSSGNTIYF
j_gene: TRBJ2-1; abundance: many; v_gene: TRBV3-1; CDR3aa: CASSLRGGRESEQFF
j_gene: TRBJ1-2; abundance: .; v_gene: TRBV19; CDR3aa: CASQRTGNSYGYTF
j_gene: TRBJ2-5; abundance: many; v_gene: TRBV6-2/TRBV6-3; CDR3aa: CASMSLFIQETQYF
j_gene: TRBJ2-3; abundance: many; v_gene: TRBV20-1; CDR3aa: CSVPSGTRDTQYF
j_gene: TRBJ2-5; abundance: .; v_gene: TRBV28; CDR3aa: CASSPSTILAWETQYF
j_gene: TRBJ2-7; abundance: .; v_gene: TRBV28; CDR3aa: CASTPSGISYEQYF